This paragraph reports one T cell receptor (beta chain). The data were obtained in a study of T cell responses to AZD1222 COVID-19 vaccine. Only in-frame clones appear in the TCRdb table, and some are missing; sequencing was by immunoSEQ multiplex PCR. The top ten clones hold about 2.5% of a sample with 150,000 to 200,000 clones, roughly nine tenths of them seen once. V gave up 2 bases and J gave up 9 bases, with 11 bases separating them. Per the germline V gene, CDR1 is SGHNT and CDR2 is YENEEA. The CDR3 covers 13 residues. The V gene is TRBV11-3, the J gene TRBJ2-1; D uncertain. Sequencing used peripheral blood, obtained on day 0 of AZD1222 vaccination. This receptor was identified in an adult in good health. The CDR3 DNA follows: TGTGCCAGCAGCTTAACCGTGTCGGGTGAGCAGTTCTTC. Translating gives CASSLTVSGEQFF.